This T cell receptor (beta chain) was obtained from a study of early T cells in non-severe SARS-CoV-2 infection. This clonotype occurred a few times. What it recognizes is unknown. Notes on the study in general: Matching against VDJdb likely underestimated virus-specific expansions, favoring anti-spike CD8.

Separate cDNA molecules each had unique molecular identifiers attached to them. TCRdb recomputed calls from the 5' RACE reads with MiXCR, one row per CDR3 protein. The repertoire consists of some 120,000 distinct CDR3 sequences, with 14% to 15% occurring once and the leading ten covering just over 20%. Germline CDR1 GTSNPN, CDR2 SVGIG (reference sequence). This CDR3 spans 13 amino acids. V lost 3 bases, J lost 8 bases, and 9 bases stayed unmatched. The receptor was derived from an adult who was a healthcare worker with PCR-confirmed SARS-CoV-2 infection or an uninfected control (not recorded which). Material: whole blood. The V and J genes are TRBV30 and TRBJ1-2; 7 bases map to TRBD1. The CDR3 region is CAWRIAGTAGYTF. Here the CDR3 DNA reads TGTGCCTGGAGAATCGCAGGGACAGCCGGCTACACCTTC.